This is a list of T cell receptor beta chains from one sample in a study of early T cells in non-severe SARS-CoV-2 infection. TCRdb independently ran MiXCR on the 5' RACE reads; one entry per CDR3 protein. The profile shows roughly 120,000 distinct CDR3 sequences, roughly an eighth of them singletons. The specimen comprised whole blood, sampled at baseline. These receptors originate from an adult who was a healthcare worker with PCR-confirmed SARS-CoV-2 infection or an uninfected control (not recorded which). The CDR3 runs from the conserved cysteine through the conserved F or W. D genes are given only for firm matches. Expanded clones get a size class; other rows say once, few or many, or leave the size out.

CASSLSLAGGPSYNEQFF	TGTGCCAGCAGCTTGTCACTAGCGGGGGGGCCTTCCTACAATGAGCAGTTCTTC	TRBV7-2	TRBJ2-1	TRBD2	many
CASSGSVVTDTQYF	TGCGCCAGCAGCGGGAGCGTGGTCACAGATACGCAGTATTTT	TRBV5-1	TRBJ2-3	-	-
CSAGTREQFF	TGCAGTGCGGGAACCAGGGAGCAGTTCTTC	TRBV20-1	TRBJ2-1	-	many
CASSASGAGANVLTF	TGTGCCAGCAGCGCCAGTGGGGCGGGGGCCAACGTCCTGACTTTC	TRBV28	TRBJ2-6	-	few
CSTSPTSADTQYF	TGCAGTACTAGCCCGACTAGCGCAGATACGCAGTATTTT	TRBV20-1	TRBJ2-3	TRBD2	-
CATGGGGETQYF	TGTGCCACTGGCGGGGGCGGCGAGACCCAGTACTTC	TRBV7-9	TRBJ2-5	-	few
CSARARAGRTGELFF	TGCAGTGCTAGGGCCAGGGCAGGGCGAACCGGGGAGCTGTTTTTT	TRBV20-1	TRBJ2-2	-	few
CASSSGQGIVQPQHF	TGTGCCAGCAGCTCAGGACAGGGGATTGTTCAGCCCCAGCATTTT	TRBV12-3/TRBV12-4	TRBJ1-5	TRBD1	many
CAISEEPANTEAFF	TGTGCCATCAGTGAGGAACCAGCGAACACTGAAGCTTTCTTT	TRBV10-3	TRBJ1-1	-	-
CASINRLGNTEAFF	TGTGCCAGCATCAATAGACTAGGGAACACTGAAGCTTTCTTT	TRBV12-3/TRBV12-4	TRBJ1-1	-	many
CASGDSSLSNQPQHF	TGTGCCAGCGGGGACAGCTCCCTTAGCAATCAGCCCCAGCATTTT	TRBV28	TRBJ1-5	TRBD1	-
CASSLKAGGANEQFF	TGTGCCAGCAGCTTGAAGGCGGGAGGGGCCAATGAGCAGTTCTTC	TRBV5-4	TRBJ2-1	TRBD2	few
CASSPKIRETDTQYF	TGTGCCAGCAGCCCAAAAATACGAGAAACAGATACGCAGTATTTT	TRBV7-9	TRBJ2-3	-	many
CSARETGGWYGYTF	TGCAGTGCTAGAGAAACAGGGGGCTGGTATGGCTACACCTTC	TRBV20-1	TRBJ1-2	TRBD1	few
CSARDLSLQETQYF	TGCAGTGCTAGAGATCTCAGTCTCCAAGAGACCCAGTACTTC	TRBV20-1	TRBJ2-5	-	-
CASSLRTANTEAFF	TGTGCCAGCAGCCTACGGACAGCGAACACTGAAGCTTTCTTT	TRBV7-9	TRBJ1-1	-	many
CATRRASGSNEQFF	TGTGCCACCAGGAGGGCTAGCGGGAGCAATGAGCAGTTCTTC	TRBV24-1	TRBJ2-1	TRBD2	-
CASREDRGNTGELFF	TGTGCCAGCAGAGAGGACAGGGGGAACACCGGGGAGCTGTTTTTT	TRBV6-4	TRBJ2-2	TRBD1	-
CASSQGIFGAQYNQPQHF	TGCGCCAGCAGCCAAGGTATTTTCGGGGCACAGTACAATCAGCCCCAGCATTTT	TRBV4-1	TRBJ1-5	-	-
CASSTGTGWYEQYF	TGTGCCAGCAGCACCGGGACAGGGTGGTACGAGCAGTACTTC	TRBV6-5	TRBJ2-7	TRBD1	few
CSANVGSRTGVLSNYGYTF	TGCAGTGCTAACGTTGGGTCTAGGACAGGGGTTCTTTCCAACTATGGCTACACCTTC	TRBV20-1	TRBJ1-2	TRBD1	few
CASSAQGRPYEQYF	TGTGCCAGCAGCGCCCAGGGACGGCCCTACGAGCAGTACTTC	TRBV9	TRBJ2-7	-	-
CASSIAPGLSDEKLFF	TGTGCCAGCTCCATTGCCCCGGGACTGTCCGATGAAAAACTGTTTTTT	TRBV28	TRBJ1-4	-	-
CASSTPGHLYGYTF	TGTGCCAGCAGCACGCCGGGACACCTCTATGGCTACACCTTC	TRBV9	TRBJ1-2	-	few
CAGSGGTEAFF	TGTGCCGGCTCAGGGGGCACTGAAGCTTTCTTT	TRBV5-4	TRBJ1-1	TRBD1	-
CASSWTSGGVSYNEQFF	TGTGCCAGCAGTTGGACTAGCGGGGGTGTCTCCTACAATGAGCAGTTCTTC	TRBV6-2/TRBV6-3	TRBJ2-1	TRBD2	many